This T cell receptor (beta chain) was retrieved from a study of CD8+ T cells in alopecia areata (dated by TCRdb to the late 2010s). Context from the whole study: The treated patients, all with moderate-to-severe alopecia areata, were enrolled in an open-label pilot trial of oral tofacitinib given at 5 to 10 mg twice daily. Tofacitinib was given for 6 to 18 months, followed by 6 months of follow-up off drug to assess delayed response and recurrence. In both human patients and the C3H/HeJ mouse model, the study applied high-throughput TCRbeta sequencing to look at T cell clonal expansion in alopecia areata. Human TCRbeta sequencing covered scalp tissue and sorted CD4+ and CD8+ peripheral blood T cells from patchy and totalis/universalis alopecia areata patients and healthy controls. Biopsies were taken from tofacitinib-treated patients at baseline and again at 4 and 24 weeks into treatment, and several of those patients also had a later scalp biopsy. Scalp clonality was compared across normal scalp (n=4), patchy alopecia areata scalp (n=8), and alopecia totalis/universalis scalp (n=8). The RNA source kit depended on sample type: the PAXgene miRNA kit for fixed scalp, the miRNeasy kit for PBMCs, and the RNeasy kit for mouse skin. Amplification of TCRbeta CDR3 regions was done by immunoSEQ multiplex PCR using 35 Vbeta forward primers and 13 Jbeta reverse primers. What the work shows at the level of the full study, not this receptor alone: Compared with mice, TCR sequences shared between patients were less clear, possibly partly because of HLA diversity across the patient population. Unlike mouse skin, which is dominated by gammadelta T cells, normal human skin has resident alphabeta T cells that are also sequenced, and this complicates analysis of the scalp TCR repertoire. Compared with normal scalp, lesional scalp had higher clonality and more expanded CD8+ clones, particularly in alopecia totalis/universalis, a pattern that suggests antigenic drive.

Libraries came from the immunoSEQ multiplex PCR assay. RNA was extracted from all samples and reverse transcribed into cDNA as template for TCR sequencing. First-strand cDNA was synthesized with SuperScript III using a 2:1 mix of oligo-dT and random hexamers. A synthetic immune receptor repertoire was used to gauge amplification bias, and whatever bias remained was removed computationally. Under the source paper's analysis protocol: Raw reads were preprocessed to remove errors, and CDR3 was defined by IMGT conventions from the conserved cysteine to phenylalanine. Clonality was calculated as 1 minus Shannon entropy normalized by log2 of the number of productive unique TCRs. Scalp TCRbeta sequences were cross-referenced with sorted blood CD4 and CD8 repertoires so that the CD4 or CD8 identity of scalp clones could be inferred. TCRdb took over this immuneACCESS table, retaining in-frame rearrangements with V and J assigned. Such tables are incomplete; in checked studies, under half of the missing clones stem from an unresolved V gene, and the remainder is unexplained. V, J and clone size are those of that table, while D and trimming were read from the DNA. A total of 220,000 or so clones appear in this sample, 50% to 60% of them only once. The ten largest clones represent around 0.44% of the sample.

Details on this clone: What this receptor recognizes is not known. No base qualities exist here, and no much larger clone lies one base off it.

The sample's time point label is to be understood as: baseline before oral tofacitinib. Peripheral blood and lesional scalp punch biopsies were obtained from patients with alopecia areata. PBMCs were isolated by density centrifugation and stained for CD3, CD4 and CD8, and CD4+ and CD8+ T cells were sorted on a FACSAria. The sequence came from a human donor with alopecia areata. Sequences were derived from CD4+ T cells sorted from blood, sampled at week 0.

CDR3 sequence: CAWSGDRSSYEQYF. The nucleotides are TGTGCCTGGAGTGGAGACAGGAGCTCCTACGAGCAGTACTTC. The sequence links TRBV30 to TRBJ2-7; a weak D assignment points to TRBD1 (6 bases agree). The germline V gene (reference sequence) sets CDR1 to GTSNPN and CDR2 to SVGIG. Inclusive of the bounding cysteine and phenylalanine, the CDR3 is 14 residues long. The entry retains the CDR3 DNA only, 42 bases that are in frame from base 1. V lost 1 base and J lost 0 bases; the stretch between them is 10 bases long.